This TCR beta chain is from a study of Ad26.COV2.S vaccination and SARS-CoV-2 variants. Study overall: Among those in the COV1001 Ad26.COV2.S trial arm was the donor. Once or twice, 56 days apart, Ad26.COV2.S was delivered intramuscularly. Study-wide results and limits: Spike-specific TCR breadth in vaccine recipients exceeded that seen in placebo recipients.

Regarding this clone: The antigen is unknown.

The repertoire was sequenced with immunoSEQ multiplex PCR; TCRdb's copy has only in-frame clones and lacks some. The table shows 350,000 to 450,000 clones, with around 89% occurring only once. The V gene's germline CDR1 is KGHDR and CDR2 SFDVKD. V lost 3 bases and J lost 6; bases outside the gene matches: 10. The CDR3 length is 18 residues. Treatment meaning: 15 to 20 received Ad26.COV2.S at low or high dose, single or two shots; 5 received placebo; per-sample allocation not given. Day 63 after the first vaccine or placebo injection was the time point for sampling. The study used a vaccine consisting of an Ad26 vector that expressed Wuhan-strain SARS-CoV-2 spike.

The starting material was peripheral blood, obtained in a trial of Ad26.COV2.S vaccine versus placebo. This TCR was recovered from a person between 18 and 60 years old who received the Ad26.COV2.S COVID-19 vaccine or a placebo. V and J are TRBV24-1 and TRBJ2-2; 12 bases agree with TRBD2. The chain's CDR3 is CATSDERLAGGGSGELFF. DNA for the CDR3: TGTGCCACCAGTGATGAACGCCTAGCGGGAGGGGGATCCGGGGAGCTGTTTTTT.